This is a list of T cell receptor beta chains from one sample in a study of regulatory T cells in long-lasting Graves disease. TCRdb called the multiplex PCR reads again in MiXCR, with one record for every CDR3 protein. The table lists over 650,000 distinct CDR3 sequences, about 32% of them singletons. The sequencing used peripheral blood mononuclear cells (PBMCs), collected when the disease was refractory, from a patient treated with antithyroid drugs. These receptors were obtained from a female donor with Graves disease. Both conserved end residues are part of each CDR3. A D gene is named only where the DNA matches it firmly. The size entry is marked missing in some rows and otherwise reads once, few, many or a size class.

TRBJ2-2,.,.,TRBV29-1,TGCAGCGTTGAAGATCTTGCCGGCACCGGGGAGCTGTTTTTT,CSVEDLAGTGELFF
TRBJ1-2,many,.,TRBV28,TGTGCCAGCAGCTCCGGGACTGGCTACACCTTC,CASSSGTGYTF
TRBJ2-2,once,TRBD1,TRBV7-9,TGTGCCAGCAGCTTGGCGCTTGGGACCGGGACAGGGTCCACCGGGGAGCTGTTTTTT,CASSLALGTGTGSTGELFF
TRBJ1-5,few,.,TRBV27,TGTGCCAGCAGGGAGGACGGCTGGGGCAATCAGCCCCAGCATTTT,CASREDGWGNQPQHF
TRBJ2-5,few,.,TRBV6-1,TGTGCCAGCAGTCAAGTAGACAGGTCGTATGGGACCCAGTACTTC,CASSQVDRSYGTQYF
TRBJ2-5,.,.,TRBV2,TGTGCCAGCAGTACAGACAGTCCCCGAGAGACCCAGTACTTC,CASSTDSPRETQYF
TRBJ1-4,few,TRBD1,TRBV20-1,TGCAGTGCTATCCGACCGACAGGGACTAATGAAAAACTGTTTTTT,CSAIRPTGTNEKLFF
TRBJ2-2,few,TRBD1,TRBV7-9,TGTGCCAGCAGCTTTCCGGGACAGGGCCTAAGGGAGCTGTTTTTT,CASSFPGQGLRELFF
TRBJ2-7,many,.,TRBV2,TGTGCCAGCACCTGGACAAGACAGCAGGGCGAGCAGTACTTC,CASTWTRQQGEQYF
TRBJ2-2,few,.,TRBV29-1,TGCAGCGGGTACTCGATTACCGGGGAGCTGTTTTTT,CSGYSITGELFF
TRBJ2-1,.,.,TRBV12-3/TRBV12-4,TGTGCCAGCAGTAAGAGGGTTCTTAAGTACAATGAGCAGTTCTTC,CASSKRVLKYNEQFF
TRBJ1-1,.,.,TRBV15,TGTGCCACCAGCAGAGGGTGGTTAGACCCTGGGAACACTGAAGCTTTCTTT,CATSRGWLDPGNTEAFF
TRBJ1-1,few,.,TRBV12-3/TRBV12-4,TGTGCCAGCAGGGTTAGTCTGGCTGAAGCTTTCTTT,CASRVSLAEAFF
TRBJ1-1,many,.,TRBV6-1,TGTGCCAGCAGTGAAACGGACGGCTTGAACACTGAAGCTTTCTTT,CASSETDGLNTEAFF
TRBJ1-4,.,.,TRBV10-3,TGTGCCATCAGTGAGGGATCGGACGGCACTAATGAAAAACTGTTTTTT,CAISEGSDGTNEKLFF
TRBJ1-1,few,.,TRBV3-1,TGTGCCAGCAGCCAAGGTCAAAGGGAGCTTGAAGCTTTCTTT,CASSQGQRELEAFF
TRBJ1-5,few,.,TRBV6-1,TGTGCCAGCAGTGAAGCACCGGGACAGCATTTT,CASSEAPGQHF
TRBJ1-5,many,.,TRBV12-5,TGTGCTAGTGGTGAATATAGCAATCAGCCCCAGCATTTT,CASGEYSNQPQHF
TRBJ2-2,many,.,TRBV12-5,TGTGCTAGTGGTCTGGTGAACACCGGGGAGCTGTTTTTT,CASGLVNTGELFF
TRBJ2-6,.,TRBD1,TRBV11-2,TGTGCCAGCAGCTTAACTCAGGGGGCTTCTTTCTCTGGGGCCAACGTCCTGACTTTC,CASSLTQGASFSGANVLTF
TRBJ1-1,.,.,TRBV30,TGTGCCTGGAGGGGACCCTGGACTGAAGCTTTCTTT,CAWRGPWTEAFF
TRBJ1-2,many,TRBD1,TRBV12-3/TRBV12-4,TGTGCCAGCAGTTTGTCCCGGACAGGGTATGGCTACACCTTC,CASSLSRTGYGYTF
TRBJ1-1,many,.,TRBV27,TGTGCCAGCAGTCCATTAGACAGGAACACTGAAGCTTTCTTT,CASSPLDRNTEAFF
TRBJ2-7,.,TRBD2,TRBV6-1,TGTGCCAGCAGTGAGGAGCGGGAGGGAGACGAGCAGTACTTC,CASSEEREGDEQYF
TRBJ2-7,.,TRBD2,TRBV20-1,TGCAGTGCTTTAGCGGGCTGGGGTTCCTACGAGCAGTACTTC,CSALAGWGSYEQYF
TRBJ2-7,.,.,TRBV7-9,TGTGCCAGCAGCACGAAGGGGGCGGGACACCGATACGAGCAGTACTTC,CASSTKGAGHRYEQYF
TRBJ1-4,.,.,TRBV20-1,TGCAGTGCTAGATCAGGGACCGAGAATGAAAAACTGTTTTTT,CSARSGTENEKLFF
TRBJ2-7,many,TRBD1,TRBV28,TGTGCCAGTAAAGACGGGGGAACCGGGACAGGTTTTACCTACGAGCAGTACTTC,CASKDGGTGTGFTYEQYF
TRBJ1-1,few,.,TRBV11-2,TGTGCCAGCAGCACTCGGCGACCGGGGTCCGGGAACACTGAAGCTTTCTTT,CASSTRRPGSGNTEAFF
TRBJ2-2,.,.,TRBV13,TGTGCCAGCAGCTTACCTCGCGAGACCGGGGAGCTGTTTTTT,CASSLPRETGELFF
TRBJ1-2,.,.,TRBV30,TGTGCGACCGGCGCTGGCTACACCTTC,CATGAGYTF
TRBJ2-2,few,TRBD2,TRBV5-1,TGCGCCAGCAGCTTGGTTCCAGCGGGAAACACCGGGGAGCTGTTTTTT,CASSLVPAGNTGELFF
TRBJ1-1,.,TRBD1,TRBV6-1,TGTGCCAGCAGCCCCAGGGGACAGGGGCGTAAAAACACTGAAGCTTTCTTT,CASSPRGQGRKNTEAFF
TRBJ2-2,.,TRBD2,TRBV6-1,TGTGCCAGCAGTGACCCTACAGCGGGAGGGGACACCGGGGAGCTGTTTTTT,CASSDPTAGGDTGELFF
TRBJ2-5,.,TRBD2,TRBV29-1,TGCAGCGCGCCCGCGGGAGTAAGAGAGACCCAGTACTTC,CSAPAGVRETQYF
TRBJ1-1,few,.,TRBV7-2,TGTGCCAGCATCTTAGGGGCGGGTCAGGGTAGTGAAGCTTTCTTT,CASILGAGQGSEAFF